This is a list of T cell receptor beta chains from one sample in a study of shared clonotypes between healthy human individuals. Assay used: immunoSEQ multiplex PCR; TCRdb lists only in-frame clones, some missing. The sample includes approximately 600,000 clones, around 96% seen only once; the top ten take over 0.1%. Sequenced: naive CD8+ T cells sorted from blood. The receptor set was obtained from a woman younger than 45 in good health. CDR3s include the opening cysteine and the closing phenylalanine or tryptophan. Each record gives: clone size, D gene, V gene, J gene, CDR3 protein, CDR3 DNA. A D gene is named only where the DNA matches it firmly. For some rows the clone size is stated as once, few or many, or as a class when expanded; others skip it.

>-|-|TRBV28|TRBJ2-7
CASRKMTQPYEQYF
TGTGCCAGCAGGAAAATGACACAGCCCTACGAGCAGTACTTC
>-|-|TRBV28|TRBJ2-3
CASSPRTVTDTQYF
TGTGCCAGCAGTCCCCGGACAGTCACAGATACGCAGTATTTT
>-|-|TRBV28|TRBJ1-5
CASSTQPQHF
TGTGCCAGCAGCACTCAGCCCCAGCATTTT
>-|-|TRBV11-3|TRBJ2-4
CASSPGQAKNIQYF
TGTGCCAGCAGCCCCGGACAGGCCAAAAACATTCAGTACTTC
>-|TRBD1|TRBV7-8|TRBJ1-2
CASSLGGQGRFNYGYTF
TGTGCCAGCAGCTTAGGCGGACAGGGGAGATTCAACTATGGCTACACCTTC
>-|-|TRBV5-1|TRBJ1-1
CASSSRGQVAAEAFF
TGCGCCAGCAGCTCGCGGGGGCAGGTGGCGGCTGAAGCTTTCTTT
>-|-|TRBV5-1|TRBJ2-3
CASSLDSHTDTQYF
TGCGCCAGCAGCTTGGACAGCCACACAGATACGCAGTATTTT
>-|-|TRBV6-6|TRBJ2-1
CASSPPRAYYYNEQFF
TGTGCCAGCAGCCCCCCGAGGGCTTATTATTACAATGAGCAGTTCTTC
>-|TRBD1|TRBV10-3|TRBJ1-4
CAIPPKGQINEKLFF
TGTGCCATCCCGCCCAAGGGACAGATAAATGAAAAACTGTTTTTT
>-|-|TRBV2|TRBJ2-7
CASSDYSSYEQYF
TGTGCCAGCAGTGACTACTCCTCCTACGAGCAGTACTTC
>-|-|TRBV27|TRBJ2-7
CASSLFRWDEQYF
TGTGCCAGCAGTTTATTTAGATGGGACGAGCAGTACTTC
>-|-|TRBV2|TRBJ2-3
CASSHGPDTQYF
TGTGCCAGCAGTCATGGACCGGATACGCAGTATTTT
>-|-|TRBV19|TRBJ1-4
CASSIGSAGLGEKLFF
TGTGCCAGTAGTATTGGGTCGGCGGGACTTGGGGAAAAACTGTTTTTT
>-|-|TRBV27|TRBJ2-7
CASSQGSSYEQYF
TGTGCCAGCAGTCAAGGGAGCTCCTACGAGCAGTACTTC
>-|TRBD2|TRBV19|TRBJ2-7
CASSASVSGSNEQYF
TGTGCCAGTAGTGCCAGCGTCAGCGGGAGTAACGAGCAGTACTTC
>-|TRBD2|TRBV2|TRBJ2-1
CASSDVLAGYNEQFF
TGTGCCAGCAGTGATGTGCTAGCGGGTTACAATGAGCAGTTCTTC
>-|-|TRBV6-4|TRBJ1-5
CASGPYTLGQPQHF
TGTGCCAGCGGGCCCTACACTCTGGGTCAGCCCCAGCATTTT
>-|-|TRBV7-8|TRBJ2-1
CASSLRGANEQFF
TGTGCCAGCAGCTTAAGGGGCGCAAATGAGCAGTTCTTC
>-|-|TRBV4-1|TRBJ2-2
CASSPQGPGELFF
TGCGCCAGCAGCCCACAGGGTCCCGGGGAGCTGTTTTTT
>-|-|TRBV27|TRBJ1-2
CASSLLSSGYGYTF
TGTGCCAGCAGTTTATTGTCTTCGGGTTATGGCTACACCTTC
>-|-|TRBV6-6|TRBJ1-1
CASSPRESPEAFF
TGTGCCAGCAGTCCCCGGGAGAGCCCTGAAGCTTTCTTT
>once|-|TRBV19|TRBJ1-1
CASTVFRGDTEAFF
TGTGCCAGTACAGTTTTTAGGGGGGACACTGAAGCTTTCTTT
>-|TRBD1|TRBV28|TRBJ2-5
CASSFPTNAGRNRGLQETQYF
TGTGCCAGCAGTTTCCCTACCAATGCCGGGCGCAACAGGGGCTTACAAGAGACCCAGTACTTC
>-|-|TRBV11-3|TRBJ1-1
CASSLDRNTEAFF
TGTGCCAGCAGCCTTGACAGGAACACTGAAGCTTTCTTT
>once|-|TRBV6-1|TRBJ2-7
CASSEVWEQYF
TGTGCCAGCAGTGAAGTGTGGGAGCAGTACTTC
>-|-|TRBV14|TRBJ2-7
CASSQGTYEQYF
TGTGCCAGCAGCCAAGGGACCTACGAGCAGTACTTC
>-|TRBD1|TRBV28|TRBJ1-2
CASSLFSGGVYGYTF
TGTGCCAGCAGTTTATTTTCAGGGGGAGTCTATGGCTACACCTTC
>-|-|TRBV28|TRBJ2-7
CASSFLVGAGEQYF
TGTGCCAGCAGTTTTTTAGTGGGGGCCGGCGAGCAGTACTTC
>-|-|TRBV6-5|TRBJ2-7
CASSPDTAYEQYF
TGTGCCAGCAGTCCTGACACCGCCTACGAGCAGTACTTC
>-|-|TRBV27|TRBJ1-5
CASSYGGQPQHF
TGTGCCAGCAGTTACGGGGGTCAGCCCCAGCATTTT
>-|TRBD2|TRBV9|TRBJ2-1
CASSVLAGEGNEQFF
TGTGCCAGCAGCGTACTGGCGGGAGAGGGCAATGAGCAGTTCTTC
>-|-|TRBV5-4|TRBJ2-7
CASSFALGGDEQYF
TGTGCCAGCAGCTTCGCACTAGGAGGGGACGAGCAGTACTTC
>-|TRBD1|TRBV27|TRBJ1-2
CASSLSLTGAYGYTF
TGTGCCAGCAGTTTATCGCTGACAGGGGCCTATGGCTACACCTTC
>-|TRBD2|TRBV19|TRBJ2-1
CASRASGSNNEQFF
TGTGCCAGTAGGGCTAGCGGGTCGAACAATGAGCAGTTCTTC
>-|-|TRBV30|TRBJ1-3
CAWSTFSGNTIYF
TGTGCCTGGAGTACCTTCTCTGGAAACACCATATATTTT
>-|-|TRBV6-1|TRBJ2-7
CASSEGSSGYEQYF
TGTGCCAGCAGTGAAGGATCCTCTGGCTACGAGCAGTACTTC
>-|-|TRBV13|TRBJ2-7
CASSFGGSYEQYF
TGTGCCAGCAGCTTTGGGGGGAGCTACGAGCAGTACTTC
>once|-|TRBV2|TRBJ2-1
CASSETTYNEQFF
TGTGCCAGCAGTGAAACTACCTACAATGAGCAGTTCTTC
>-|-|TRBV5-4|TRBJ2-7
CASSSLNEQYF
TGTGCCAGCAGCTCGCTTAACGAGCAGTACTTC
>-|-|TRBV7-9|TRBJ1-2
CASSLDYREYGYTF
TGTGCCAGCAGCTTAGATTACAGGGAGTATGGCTACACCTTC
>-|-|TRBV2|TRBJ1-5
CASSEAGVNQPQHF
TGTGCCAGCAGTGAAGCGGGGGTCAATCAGCCCCAGCATTTT
>once|-|TRBV6-1|TRBJ2-7
CASSEAGFVGSYEQYF
TGTGCCAGCAGTGAAGCGGGGTTTGTGGGCTCCTACGAGCAGTACTTC
>-|-|TRBV5-6|TRBJ2-7
CASSLFSGPEQYF
TGTGCCAGCAGCTTGTTTAGTGGCCCCGAGCAGTACTTC
>-|-|TRBV25-1|TRBJ2-7
CASSEDHTGSYEQYF
TGTGCCAGCAGTGAAGACCACACAGGATCCTACGAGCAGTACTTC
>once|TRBD2|TRBV30|TRBJ2-1
CAWIPGTRGWGEQFF
TGTGCCTGGATTCCCGGGACTAGGGGCTGGGGTGAGCAGTTCTTC
>-|TRBD1|TRBV7-9|TRBJ1-5
CASASGQGGGQPQHF
TGTGCCAGCGCCTCAGGACAAGGGGGCGGTCAGCCCCAGCATTTT
>-|TRBD2|TRBV30|TRBJ2-7
CAWRVGKREGPDEQYF
TGTGCCTGGCGCGTCGGGAAGCGGGAGGGCCCCGACGAGCAGTACTTC
>-|-|TRBV2|TRBJ2-2
CASRASPDTGELFF
TGTGCCAGCAGGGCCAGCCCAGACACCGGGGAGCTGTTTTTT
>once|TRBD1|TRBV13|TRBJ2-7
CASSLGGTGRNEQYF
TGTGCCAGCAGCTTAGGCGGGACAGGGAGGAACGAGCAGTACTTC
>few|TRBD2|TRBV2|TRBJ2-7
CASSGLAGGHSGQYF
TGTGCCAGCAGTGGTCTAGCGGGAGGACACTCGGGCCAGTACTTC
>-|TRBD1|TRBV27|TRBJ1-6
CASIATGSYSPLHF
TGTGCCAGCATCGCGACAGGGTCTTACTCACCCCTCCACTTT
>-|TRBD1|TRBV7-9|TRBJ2-5
CASSLPGRGRETQYF
TGTGCCAGCAGCCTCCCAGGCAGGGGGCGGGAGACCCAGTACTTC
>-|-|TRBV4-1|TRBJ1-1
CASSQGEAEGTEAFF
TGCGCCAGCAGCCAAGGTGAAGCTGAGGGCACTGAAGCTTTCTTT
>-|-|TRBV30|TRBJ2-3
CAWDTFQGDTQYF
TGTGCCTGGGACACATTCCAGGGAGATACGCAGTATTTT
>-|TRBD2|TRBV27|TRBJ2-7
CASSFSGRVGYEQYF
TGTGCCAGCAGTTTTAGCGGGAGGGTCGGGTACGAGCAGTACTTC
>-|TRBD2|TRBV4-1|TRBJ2-7
CASSQQSPGTRYSYEQYF
TGCGCCAGCAGCCAACAGTCCCCTGGGACTAGGTACTCTTACGAGCAGTACTTC
>-|-|TRBV15|TRBJ1-5
CATSRDLANRNQPQHF
TGTGCCACCAGCAGAGATTTGGCCAACAGGAACCAGCCCCAGCATTTT
>-|-|TRBV27|TRBJ2-7
CASSPPSGEPYEQYF
TGTGCCAGCAGTCCCCCGTCAGGGGAACCCTACGAGCAGTACTTC
>-|-|TRBV5-3|TRBJ1-2
CARSLGGDSWGYTF
TGTGCCAGAAGCTTGGGAGGGGATTCATGGGGCTACACCTTC
>-|-|TRBV11-2|TRBJ1-5
CASSLDYRGGQPQHF
TGTGCCAGCAGCTTAGATTACCGGGGTGGTCAGCCCCAGCATTTT